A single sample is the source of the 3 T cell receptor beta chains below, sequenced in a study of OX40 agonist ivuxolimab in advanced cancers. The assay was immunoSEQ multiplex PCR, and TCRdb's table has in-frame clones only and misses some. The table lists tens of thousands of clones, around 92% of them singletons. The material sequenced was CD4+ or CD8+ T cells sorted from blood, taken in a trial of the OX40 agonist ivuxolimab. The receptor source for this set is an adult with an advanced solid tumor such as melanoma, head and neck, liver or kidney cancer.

The CDR3 protein is CASTTSRTGGVNQPQHF. As DNA, the CDR3 is TGTGCCAGTACCACTTCCCGGACAGGGGGTGTCAATCAGCCCCAGCATTTT. J is TRBJ1-5 and V is TRBV19; 10 bases match TRBD1. The germline V gene has CDR1 LNHDA and CDR2 SQIVND (reference sequence). The CDR3 is 17 amino acids. J lost 3 bases, V lost 7 bases, and 12 bases had no gene match.

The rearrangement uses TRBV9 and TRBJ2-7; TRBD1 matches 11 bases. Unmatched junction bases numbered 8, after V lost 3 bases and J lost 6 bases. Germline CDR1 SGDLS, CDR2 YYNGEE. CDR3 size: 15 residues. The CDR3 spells CASSAPGQGASEQYF. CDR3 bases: TGTGCCAGCAGCGCGCCAGGACAGGGGGCGAGCGAGCAGTACTTC. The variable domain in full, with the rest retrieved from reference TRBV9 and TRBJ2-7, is DSGVTQTPKHLITATGQRVTLRCSPRSGDLSVYWYQQSLDQGLQFLIQYYNGEERAKGNILERFSAQQFPDLHSELNLSSLELGDSALYFCASSAPGQGASEQYFGPGTRLTVT.

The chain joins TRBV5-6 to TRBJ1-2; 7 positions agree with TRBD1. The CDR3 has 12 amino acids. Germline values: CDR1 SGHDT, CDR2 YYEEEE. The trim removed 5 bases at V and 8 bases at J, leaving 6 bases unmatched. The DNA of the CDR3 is TGTGCCAGCAGTTCTTCAGGGGGAGGCTACACCTTC. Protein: CASSSSGGGYTF. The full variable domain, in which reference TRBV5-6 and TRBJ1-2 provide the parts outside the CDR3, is DAGVTQSPTHLIKTRGQQVTLRCSPKSGHDTVSWYQQALGQGPQFIFQYYEEEERQRGNFPDRFSGHQFPNYSSELNVNALLLGDSALYLCASSSSGGGYTFGSGTRLTVV.